This is a list of T cell receptor beta chains from one sample in a study of shared clonotypes between healthy human individuals. This table comes from immunoSEQ multiplex PCR, and its TCRdb copy is limited to in-frame clones, with some not included. Of hundreds of thousands of clones listed, around 96% are singletons. The material sequenced was naive CD8+ T cells sorted from blood. The receptors shown here come from a woman aged 25 to 39 in good health. The CDR3 runs from the conserved cysteine through the conserved F or W. Each record gives: J gene, clone size, D gene, V gene, CDR3 DNA, CDR3 protein. D genes are given only for firm matches. Not all rows give a size; the values are once, few, many and, for expanded clones, a class.

TRBJ1-4 NA NA TRBV5-6 TGTGCCAGCAGCATCCGGACAACAACTAATGAAAAACTGTTTTTT CASSIRTTTNEKLFF
TRBJ1-1 NA NA TRBV16 TGTGCCAGCAGCCAATTTCGAAGGACCTGGGAAAAAGAAGCTTTCTTT CASSQFRRTWEKEAFF
TRBJ1-5 NA NA TRBV28 TGTGCCAGCACCGAAGGGGGGGGGTATCGTCAGCCCCAGCATTTT CASTEGGGYRQPQHF
TRBJ2-1 NA TRBD1 TRBV5-1 TGCGCCAGCAGCCAGAAAAGGGACAGGGTGTGGAATGAGCAGTTCTTC CASSQKRDRVWNEQFF
TRBJ2-3 once NA TRBV15 TGTGCCACCAGCAGAGATTATACAGGTCTGGGCACAGATACGCAGTATTTT CATSRDYTGLGTDTQYF
TRBJ1-5 NA NA TRBV14 TGTGCCAGCAGCCGTAGGAGAATACGGCCCCAGCATTTT CASSRRRIRPQHF
TRBJ2-5 NA NA TRBV6-1 TGTGCCAGCAGTGAACAGGCATTGTTACTGGAGACCCAGTACTTC CASSEQALLLETQYF
TRBJ2-3 NA NA TRBV9 TGTGCCAGCAGCGTAAGTACAGGGAGCGGTCATACGCAGTATTTT CASSVSTGSGHTQYF
TRBJ1-4 NA NA TRBV27 TGTGCCACCACAGTAACAGGGACTAATGAAAAACTGTTTTTT CATTVTGTNEKLFF
TRBJ2-1 NA NA TRBV6-1 TGTGCCAGCGGGACCAACAATGAGCAGTTCTTC CASGTNNEQFF
TRBJ1-6 NA NA TRBV7-9 TGTGCCAGCAGAGAAATCCAGGGGCCAAATTCACCCCTCCACTTT CASREIQGPNSPLHF
TRBJ2-1 NA NA TRBV6-5 TGTGCCACCACGGGTAGCGCAGCCTACAATGAGCAGTTCTTC CATTGSAAYNEQFF
TRBJ2-3 NA TRBD2 TRBV7-8 TGTGCCAGCAGCTCCGGACTAGCGGGAGCTATAACAGATACGCAGTATTTT CASSSGLAGAITDTQYF
TRBJ1-1 NA NA TRBV5-1 TGCGCCAGCAGCTTGGAGGTGGGGGCGCGCACTGAAGCTTTCTTT CASSLEVGARTEAFF
TRBJ1-6 NA NA TRBV28 TGTGCCAGCAGTTTTCCCGGGCACTCACCCCTCCACTTT CASSFPGHSPLHF
TRBJ2-1 NA NA TRBV19 TGTGCCAGTATGTCCTACGATGAGCAGTTCTTC CASMSYDEQFF
TRBJ2-7 NA NA TRBV6-1 TGTGCCAGCAGTGAGCGTTTCGGCGAGCAGTACTTC CASSERFGEQYF
TRBJ1-1 NA NA TRBV5-6 TGTGCCAGCAGCTTGTCACAGGGCAAATTGAGAGACACTGAAGCTTTCTTT CASSLSQGKLRDTEAFF
TRBJ1-1 NA NA TRBV30 TGTGCCTGGGGCACTGAAGCTTTCTTT CAWGTEAFF
TRBJ2-3 NA NA TRBV15 TGTGCCACCGATACGGGATGGGGCACAGATACGCAGTATTTT CATDTGWGTDTQYF
TRBJ1-1 NA NA TRBV7-9 TGTGCCAGCAGCTTAGGTGAGGGGATGAACACTGAAGCTTTCTTT CASSLGEGMNTEAFF
TRBJ2-7 NA NA TRBV13 TGTGCCAGCAGCTTAAGTTCAGGGCCTCACGAGCAGTACTTC CASSLSSGPHEQYF
TRBJ2-2 NA TRBD1 TRBV27 TGTGCCAGCAGTTTATATTGGACAGGGGGCTACACCGGGGAGCTGTTTTTT CASSLYWTGGYTGELFF
TRBJ2-3 NA NA TRBV9 TGTGCCAGCAGTTCGTTGAGCACAGATACGCAGTATTTT CASSSLSTDTQYF
TRBJ2-1 NA NA TRBV15 TGTGCCACCAGCTGGGGCGGGGCCGAGGAGCAGTTCTTC CATSWGGAEEQFF
TRBJ1-2 few TRBD1 TRBV19 TGTGCCACGACGGGACAGATGGGTGGCTACACCTTC CATTGQMGGYTF
TRBJ1-1 NA TRBD1 TRBV5-6 TGTGCCAGCAGCGCCACAGGGGGCGAGGCTTTCTTT CASSATGGEAFF
TRBJ2-2 NA TRBD1 TRBV10-3 TGTGCCATCAGAGAGACAGGGGTAAACACCGGGGAGCTGTTTTTT CAIRETGVNTGELFF
TRBJ2-7 NA TRBD1 TRBV7-9 TGTGCCAGCAGCTATACCGGGACAGGCCTTCCCGAGCAGTACTTC CASSYTGTGLPEQYF
TRBJ2-7 NA NA TRBV9 TGTGCCAGCAGCGCCACGCGGGGCTCCTACGAGCAGTACTTC CASSATRGSYEQYF
TRBJ1-1 once NA TRBV5-5 TGTGCCAGCAGCCCACCGCGCACAGGGCTCACTGAAGCTTTCTTT CASSPPRTGLTEAFF
TRBJ2-1 NA TRBD2 TRBV5-1 TGCGCCAGCAGCTTTTCCCCCGAGCGGGGCTACAATGAGCAGTTCTTC CASSFSPERGYNEQFF
TRBJ2-7 NA NA TRBV7-2 TGTGCCAGCAGCGAAGGGCGTCAAACTACCTGGGAGCAGTACTTC CASSEGRQTTWEQYF